This TCR beta chain was recorded in a study of control samples from healthy donors and cancer patients. J lost 7 bases, V lost 6 bases, and 9 bases had no gene match. CDR1 and CDR2 from the germline V gene are SNHLY and FYNNEI. This CDR3 spans 15 amino acids. The repertoire was sequenced with immunoSEQ multiplex PCR; TCRdb's copy has only in-frame clones and lacks some. Among roughly 92,000 clones listed, 70% to 90% were seen once. The V and J genes are TRBV2 and TRBJ2-5; 12 bases align to TRBD2. The material sequenced was blood. The sequence was collected from a woman between 55 and 75 years old in good health. The CDR3, as DNA: TGTGCCAGCAGCGACGGACTAGCGGGACTAGGGACCCAGTACTTC. It is translated as CASSDGLAGLGTQYF. Complete variable domain (other parts from reference TRBV2 and TRBJ2-5): EPEVTQTPSHQVTQMGQEVILRCVPISNHLYFYWYRQILGQKVEFLVSFYNNEISEKSEIFDDQFSVERPDGSNFTLKIRSTKLEDSAMYFCASSDGLAGLGTQYFGPGTRLLVL.